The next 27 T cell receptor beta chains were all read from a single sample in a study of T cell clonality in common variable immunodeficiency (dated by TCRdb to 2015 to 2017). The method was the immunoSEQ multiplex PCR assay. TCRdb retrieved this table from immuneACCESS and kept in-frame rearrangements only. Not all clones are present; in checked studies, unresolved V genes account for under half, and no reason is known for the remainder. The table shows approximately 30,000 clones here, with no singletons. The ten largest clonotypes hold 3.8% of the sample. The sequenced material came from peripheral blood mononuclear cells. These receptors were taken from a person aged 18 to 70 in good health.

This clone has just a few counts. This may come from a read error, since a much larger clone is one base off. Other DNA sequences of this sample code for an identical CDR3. The DNA read from the CDR3 is TGTGCCAGTAGTCTGACAGGGCGAGCCTATGGC. It specifies CASSLTGRAYG. The CDR3 in full is CASSLTGRAYGYTF. The V call is TRBV19, the J call TRBJ1-2, with 7 bases lining up with TRBD1. With the read ending 3 residues before the CDR3 end, the germline J gene is used to fill in that end. This CDR3 region has 14 residues. After removal of 5 bases from V and 4 bases from J, the junction contained 7 bases not matched to a gene. Germline values: CDR1 LNHDA, CDR2 SQIVND (reference sequence).

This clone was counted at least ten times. Incomplete CDR3 DNA: TGTGCCATTGGACAGGGGAGCTCCTACAATGAG. Translating gives CAIGQGSSYNE. The whole CDR3 region reads CAIGQGSSYNEQFF. V is TRBV19 and J is TRBJ2-1; TRBD1 agrees at 9 bases. The read finishes 3 residues shy of the CDR3 end, and the germline J gene is used to complete it. This CDR3 is 14 amino acids long. V shed 10 bases and J 0 bases; nucleotides not matched to a gene: 4. Germline V gives CDR1 LNHDA, CDR2 SQIVND (reference sequence).

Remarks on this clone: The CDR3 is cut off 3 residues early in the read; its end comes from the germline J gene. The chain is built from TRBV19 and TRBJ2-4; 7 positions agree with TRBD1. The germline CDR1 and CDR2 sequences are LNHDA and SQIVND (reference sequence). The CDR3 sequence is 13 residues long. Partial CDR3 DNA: TGTGCCAGTAGTATTAGGGGACAGTATGGT. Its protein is CASSIRGQYG. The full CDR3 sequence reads CASSIRGQYGQYF.

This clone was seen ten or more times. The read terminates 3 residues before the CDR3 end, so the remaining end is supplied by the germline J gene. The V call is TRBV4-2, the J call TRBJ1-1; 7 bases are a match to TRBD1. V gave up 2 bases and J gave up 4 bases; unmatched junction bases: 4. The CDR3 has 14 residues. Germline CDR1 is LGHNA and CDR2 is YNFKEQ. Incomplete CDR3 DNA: TGTGCCAGCAGCCAACAGGGGGATGGCACTGAA. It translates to CASSQQGDGTE. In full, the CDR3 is CASSQQGDGTEAFF.

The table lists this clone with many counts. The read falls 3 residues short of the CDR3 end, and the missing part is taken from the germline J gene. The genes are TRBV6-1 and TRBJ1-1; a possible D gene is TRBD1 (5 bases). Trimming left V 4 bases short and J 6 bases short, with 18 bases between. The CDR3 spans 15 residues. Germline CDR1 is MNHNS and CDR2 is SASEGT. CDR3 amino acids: CASSAIPQGNAEAFF. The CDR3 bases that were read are TGTGCCAGCAGTGCTATCCCTCAGGGAAACGCTGAA.

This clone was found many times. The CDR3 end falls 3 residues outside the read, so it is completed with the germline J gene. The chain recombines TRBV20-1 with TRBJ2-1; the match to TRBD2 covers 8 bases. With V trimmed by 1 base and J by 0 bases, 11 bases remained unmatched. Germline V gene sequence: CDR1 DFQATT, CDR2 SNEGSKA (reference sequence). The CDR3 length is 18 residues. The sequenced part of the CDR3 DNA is TGCAGTGCTAGAGGGTTTAGCGGGACCCAAAGCTCCTACAATGAG. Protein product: CSARGFSGTQSSYNE. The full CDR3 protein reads CSARGFSGTQSSYNEQFF.

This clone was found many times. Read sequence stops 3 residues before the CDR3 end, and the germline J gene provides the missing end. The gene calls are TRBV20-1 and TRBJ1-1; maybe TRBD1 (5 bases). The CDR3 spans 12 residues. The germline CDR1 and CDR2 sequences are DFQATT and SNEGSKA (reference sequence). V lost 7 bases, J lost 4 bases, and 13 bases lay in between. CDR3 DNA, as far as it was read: TGCAGTGGGGGGGGAGGACCCACTGAA. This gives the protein CSGGGGPTE. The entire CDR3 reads CSGGGGPTEAFF.

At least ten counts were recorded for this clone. Here the CDR3 reads CSAWEGSILAGENTQYF. The CDR3 bases that were read are TGCAGTGCTTGGGAGGGGTCGATACTAGCGGGAGAGAATACG. The V and J genes are TRBV20-1 and TRBJ2-3; 11 bases are shared with TRBD2. The read is 3 residues too short to cover the CDR3 end, so that end is filled in from the germline J gene. CDR1 and CDR2 (germline): DFQATT, SNEGSKA (reference sequence). V lost 5 bases to trimming and J lost 7 bases; unmatched junction nucleotides: 17. The CDR3 spans 17 residues.

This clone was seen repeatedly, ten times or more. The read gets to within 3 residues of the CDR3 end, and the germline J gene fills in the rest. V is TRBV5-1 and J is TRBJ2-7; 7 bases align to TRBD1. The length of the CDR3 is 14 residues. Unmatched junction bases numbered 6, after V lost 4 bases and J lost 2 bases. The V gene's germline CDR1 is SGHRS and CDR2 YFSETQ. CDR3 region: CASSTGQPAYEQYF. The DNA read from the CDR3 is TGCGCCAGCAGCACGGGACAGCCAGCCTACGAG.

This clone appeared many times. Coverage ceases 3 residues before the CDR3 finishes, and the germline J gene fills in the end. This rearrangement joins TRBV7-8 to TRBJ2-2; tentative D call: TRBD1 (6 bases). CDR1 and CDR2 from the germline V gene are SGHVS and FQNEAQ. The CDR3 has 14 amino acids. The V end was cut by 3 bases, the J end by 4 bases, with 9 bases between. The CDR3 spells CASSFRGGTGELFF. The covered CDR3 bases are TGTGCCAGCAGCTTCAGGGGCGGCACCGGGGAG.

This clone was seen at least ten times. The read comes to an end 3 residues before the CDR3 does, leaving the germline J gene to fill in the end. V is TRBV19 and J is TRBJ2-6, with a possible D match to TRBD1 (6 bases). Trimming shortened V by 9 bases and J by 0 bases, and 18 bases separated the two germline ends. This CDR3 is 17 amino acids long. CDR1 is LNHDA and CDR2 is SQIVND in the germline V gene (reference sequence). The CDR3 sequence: CASRGGLFYSGANVLTF. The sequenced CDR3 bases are TGTGCCAGCAGGGGTGGCTTGTTCTACTCTGGGGCCAACGTC. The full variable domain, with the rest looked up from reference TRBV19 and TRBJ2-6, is DGGITQSPKYLFRKEGQNVTLSCEQNLNHDAMYWYRQDPGQGLRLIYYSQIVNDFQKGDIAEGYSVSREKKESFPLTVTSAQKNPTAFYLCASRGGLFYSGANVLTFGAGSRLTVL.

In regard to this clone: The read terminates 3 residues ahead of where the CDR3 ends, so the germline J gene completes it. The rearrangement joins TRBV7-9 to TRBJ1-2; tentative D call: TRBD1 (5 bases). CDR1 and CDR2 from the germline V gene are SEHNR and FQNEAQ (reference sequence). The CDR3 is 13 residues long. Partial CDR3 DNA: TGTGCCAGCAGCTTAGGGGGCACAGATACC. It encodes CASSLGGTDT. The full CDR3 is CASSLGGTDTYTF.

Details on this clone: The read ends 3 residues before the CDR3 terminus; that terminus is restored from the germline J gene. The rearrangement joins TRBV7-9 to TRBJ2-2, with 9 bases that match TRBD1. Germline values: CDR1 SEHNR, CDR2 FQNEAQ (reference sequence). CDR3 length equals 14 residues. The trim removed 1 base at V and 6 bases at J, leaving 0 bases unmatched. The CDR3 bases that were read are TGTGCCAGCAGCTTAGGACAGGGGGCCGGGGAG. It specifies CASSLGQGAGE. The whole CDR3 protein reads CASSLGQGAGELFF.

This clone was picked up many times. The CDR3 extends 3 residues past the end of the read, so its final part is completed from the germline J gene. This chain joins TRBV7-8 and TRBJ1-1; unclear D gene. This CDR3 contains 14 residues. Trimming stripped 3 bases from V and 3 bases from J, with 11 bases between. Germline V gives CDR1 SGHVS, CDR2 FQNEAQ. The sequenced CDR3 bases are TGTGCCAGCAGCTTTTTAGGCGGGGACACTGAA. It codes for CASSFLGGDTE. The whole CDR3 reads CASSFLGGDTEAFF.

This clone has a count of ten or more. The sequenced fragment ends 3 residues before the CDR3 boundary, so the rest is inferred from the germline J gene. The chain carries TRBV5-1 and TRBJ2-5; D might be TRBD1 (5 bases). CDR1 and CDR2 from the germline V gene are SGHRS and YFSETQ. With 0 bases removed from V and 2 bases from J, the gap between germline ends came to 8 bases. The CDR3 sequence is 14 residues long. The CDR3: CASSLAGSQETQYF. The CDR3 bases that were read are TGCGCCAGCAGCTTGGCAGGGTCTCAAGAGACC.

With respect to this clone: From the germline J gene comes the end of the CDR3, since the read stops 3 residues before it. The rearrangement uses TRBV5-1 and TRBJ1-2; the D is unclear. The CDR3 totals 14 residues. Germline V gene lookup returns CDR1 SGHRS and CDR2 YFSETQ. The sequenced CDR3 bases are TGCGCCAGCAGCTCCTGGACTAGTCAAGATACC. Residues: CASSSWTSQDT. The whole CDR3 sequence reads CASSSWTSQDTYTF.

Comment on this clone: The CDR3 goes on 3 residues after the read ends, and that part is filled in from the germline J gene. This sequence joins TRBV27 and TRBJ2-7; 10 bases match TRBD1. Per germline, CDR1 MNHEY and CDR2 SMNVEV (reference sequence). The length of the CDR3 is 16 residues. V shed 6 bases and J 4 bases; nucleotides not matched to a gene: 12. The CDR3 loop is CASSRTPTGGGYEQYF. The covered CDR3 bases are TGTGCCAGCAGCCGCACGCCGACAGGGGGCGGTTACGAG.

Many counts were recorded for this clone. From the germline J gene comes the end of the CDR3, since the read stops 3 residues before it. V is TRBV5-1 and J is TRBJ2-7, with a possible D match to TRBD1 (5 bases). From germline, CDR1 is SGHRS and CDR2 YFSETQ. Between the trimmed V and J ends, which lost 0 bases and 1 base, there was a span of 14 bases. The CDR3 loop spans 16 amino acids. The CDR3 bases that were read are TGCGCCAGCAGCTTGGCCGGGCAGGGCCGGTCCTACGAG. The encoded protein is CASSLAGQGRSYE. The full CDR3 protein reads CASSLAGQGRSYEQYF.

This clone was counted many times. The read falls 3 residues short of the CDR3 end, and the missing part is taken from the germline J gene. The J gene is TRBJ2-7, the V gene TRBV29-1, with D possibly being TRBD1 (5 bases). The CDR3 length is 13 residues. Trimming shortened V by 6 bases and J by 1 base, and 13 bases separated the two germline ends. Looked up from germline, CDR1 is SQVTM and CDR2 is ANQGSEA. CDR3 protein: CSVALQVSYEQYF. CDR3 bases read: TGCAGCGTGGCCTTACAGGTTTCCTACGAG.

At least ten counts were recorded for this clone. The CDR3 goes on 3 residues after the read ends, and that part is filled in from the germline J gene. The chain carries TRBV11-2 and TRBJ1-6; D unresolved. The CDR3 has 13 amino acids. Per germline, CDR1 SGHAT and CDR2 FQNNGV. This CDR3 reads CASSSLMKGSLHF. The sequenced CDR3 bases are TGTGCCAGCAGCTCCCTCATGAAAGGGTCC.

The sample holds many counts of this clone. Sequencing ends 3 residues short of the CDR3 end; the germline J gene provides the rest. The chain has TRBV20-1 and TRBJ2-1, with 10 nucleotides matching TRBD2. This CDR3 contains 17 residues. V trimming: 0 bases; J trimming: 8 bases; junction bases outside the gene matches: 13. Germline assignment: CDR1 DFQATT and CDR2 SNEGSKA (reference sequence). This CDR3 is CSARDYHRAGGQHEQFF. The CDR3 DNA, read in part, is TGCAGTGCTAGAGATTATCACCGAGCGGGGGGGCAACATGAG.

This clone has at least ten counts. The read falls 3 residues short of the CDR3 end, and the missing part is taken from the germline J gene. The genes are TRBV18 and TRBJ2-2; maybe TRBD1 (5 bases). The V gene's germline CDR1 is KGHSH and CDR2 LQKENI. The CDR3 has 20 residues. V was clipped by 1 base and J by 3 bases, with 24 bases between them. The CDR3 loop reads CASSPQCRPQGTPDTGELFF. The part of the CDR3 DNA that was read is TGTGCCAGCTCACCACAATGCCGCCCCCAGGGTACCCCGGACACCGGGGAG.

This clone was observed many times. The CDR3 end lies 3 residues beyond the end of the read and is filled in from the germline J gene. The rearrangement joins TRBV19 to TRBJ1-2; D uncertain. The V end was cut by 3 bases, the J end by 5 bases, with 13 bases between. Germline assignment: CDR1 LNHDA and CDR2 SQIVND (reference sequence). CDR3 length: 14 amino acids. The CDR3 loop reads CASSIAGDEYGYTF. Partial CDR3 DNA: TGTGCCAGTAGTATCGCCGGGGATGAGTATGGC.

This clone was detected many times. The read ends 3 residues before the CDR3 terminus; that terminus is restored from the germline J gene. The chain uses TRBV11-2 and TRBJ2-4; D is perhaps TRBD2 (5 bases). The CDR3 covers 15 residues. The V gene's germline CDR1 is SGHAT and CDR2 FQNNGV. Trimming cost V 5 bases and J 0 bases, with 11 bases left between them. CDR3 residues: CASSGGSLAKNIQYF. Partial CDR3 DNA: TGTGCCAGCAGCGGCGGGTCTTTAGCCAAAAACATT.

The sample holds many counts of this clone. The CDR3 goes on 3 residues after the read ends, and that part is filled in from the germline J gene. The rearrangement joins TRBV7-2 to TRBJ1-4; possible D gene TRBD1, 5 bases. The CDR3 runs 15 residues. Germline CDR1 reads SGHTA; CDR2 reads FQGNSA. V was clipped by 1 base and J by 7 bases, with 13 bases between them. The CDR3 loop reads CASSLGGTAAEKLFF. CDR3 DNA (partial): TGTGCCAGCAGCTTAGGCGGGACTGCGGCTGAAAAA.

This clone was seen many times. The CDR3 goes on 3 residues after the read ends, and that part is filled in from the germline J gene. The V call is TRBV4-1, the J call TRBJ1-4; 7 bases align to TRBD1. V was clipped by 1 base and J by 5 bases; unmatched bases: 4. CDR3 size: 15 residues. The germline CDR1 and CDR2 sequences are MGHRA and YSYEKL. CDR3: CASSQGDRNNEKLFF. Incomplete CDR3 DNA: TGCGCCAGCAGCCAAGGGGACAGAAACAATGAAAAA.

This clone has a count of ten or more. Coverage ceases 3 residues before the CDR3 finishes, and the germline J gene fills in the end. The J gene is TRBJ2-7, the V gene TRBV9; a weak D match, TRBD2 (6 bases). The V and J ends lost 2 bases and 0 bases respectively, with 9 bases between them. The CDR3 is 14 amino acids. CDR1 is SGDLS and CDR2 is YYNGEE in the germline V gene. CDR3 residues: CASSVGGSSYEQYF. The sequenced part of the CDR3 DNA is TGTGCCAGCAGCGTGGGGGGTTCCTCCTACGAG.